This T cell receptor beta chain was retrieved from a study of blood T cells in healthy people across ages. Findings and limits, study-wide: The study found more naive CD4+ cells and higher diversity in long-lived than aged donors. Underestimates were what the diversity estimates from one million T cells were considered to be.

The second PCR ran about 6 to 11 cycles with a sample-barcoded 5' primer and J-beta primers. Paired-end reads containing CDR3 totaled no fewer than 2.5 million for each sample. TCRdb recomputed calls from the 5' RACE reads with MiXCR, one row per CDR3 protein. The sample shows some 1.8 million distinct CDR3 sequences, about two fifths of them seen only once. With respect to this clonotype: Its antigen is unidentified.

Germline-derived CDR1 and CDR2 are SGDLS and YYNGEE. This CDR3 comprises 17 residues. V was trimmed by 4 bases and J by 7 bases, leaving 24 bases between them. Sequenced sample: blood. This sequence originates from a human donor in good health. The V call is TRBV9, the J call TRBJ2-1; D remains unclear. CDR3 amino acids: CASSPQGLGNMRNEQFF. The CDR3 coding sequence is TGTGCCAGCAGCCCCCAAGGCCTGGGTAATATGAGGAATGAGCAGTTCTTC.